Listed here is a single T cell receptor (beta chain). This specimen belongs to a study of T cell changes during pregnancy in multiple sclerosis. Method: immunoSEQ multiplex PCR; TCRdb's copy keeps in-frame clones and lacks some. Of some 80,000 clones listed, 90% to 95% are singletons. CDR3 length equals 18 residues. V shed 0 bases, J shed 2 bases, and the junction held 11 bases outside the gene matches. Germline V gene data show CDR1 as ENHRY and CDR2 as SYGVKD. This specimen was peripheral blood, taken in the second trimester of pregnancy. The source of this sequence is a female donor with multiple sclerosis, enrolled in a pregnancy study. The rearrangement uses TRBV10-3 and TRBJ2-3, with 7 nucleotides matching TRBD2. The CDR3 coding sequence is TGTGCCATCAGTGAGTCGCTGCTAGCGGCCCTTTACACAGATACGCAGTATTTT. Amino acid sequence: CAISESLLAALYTDTQYF.